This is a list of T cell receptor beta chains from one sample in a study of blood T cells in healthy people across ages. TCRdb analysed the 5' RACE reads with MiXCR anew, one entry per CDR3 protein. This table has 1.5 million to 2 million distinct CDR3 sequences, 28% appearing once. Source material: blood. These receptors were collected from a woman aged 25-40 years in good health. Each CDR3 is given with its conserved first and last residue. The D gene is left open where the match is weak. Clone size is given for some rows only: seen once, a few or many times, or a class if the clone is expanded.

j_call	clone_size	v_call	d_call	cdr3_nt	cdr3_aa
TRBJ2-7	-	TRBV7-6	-	TGTGCCAGCAGCCCCGACCCAACCCGGTCCCACGAGCAGTACTTC	CASSPDPTRSHEQYF
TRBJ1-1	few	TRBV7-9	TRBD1	TGTGCCAGCAGCCAGGGGGTACGGAACACTGAAGCTTTCTTT	CASSQGVRNTEAFF
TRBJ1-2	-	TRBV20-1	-	TGCAGTGCTATCAGGGTAAAAGGAAACTATGGCTACACCTTC	CSAIRVKGNYGYTF
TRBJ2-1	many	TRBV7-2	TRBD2	TGTGCCAGCAGGGGCACTAGCGGGAGCTCCTACAATGAGCAGTTCTTC	CASRGTSGSSYNEQFF
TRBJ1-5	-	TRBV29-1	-	TGCAGCGTTGGTTTCGGCAGCAATCAGCCCCAGCATTTT	CSVGFGSNQPQHF
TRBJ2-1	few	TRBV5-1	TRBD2	TGCGCCAGCAGCCTTCGGGGGGGATACTACAATGAGCAGTTCTTC	CASSLRGGYYNEQFF
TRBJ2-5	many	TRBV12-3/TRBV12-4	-	TGTGCCAGCAGTTTACTAGCGACAGAGACCCAGTACTTC	CASSLLATETQYF
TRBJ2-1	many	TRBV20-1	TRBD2	TGCAGTGCTAGAGCTCGTGTCAGGACTAGCGGTTACAATGAGCAGTTCTTC	CSARARVRTSGYNEQFF
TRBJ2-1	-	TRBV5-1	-	TGCGCCAGCAGCTCCCGGTGGGGGACAAGCAACAATGAGCAGTTCTTC	CASSSRWGTSNNEQFF
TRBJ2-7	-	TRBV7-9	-	TGTGCCAGCAGCCAAAAAGGCTACAATGAGCAGTACTTC	CASSQKGYNEQYF
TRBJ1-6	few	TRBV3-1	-	TGTGCCAGCAGCCAAGGGGTGGGAGCGGGGGTACCCCTCCACTTT	CASSQGVGAGVPLHF
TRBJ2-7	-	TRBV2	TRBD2	TGTGCCAGCGGGCGTGGACTAGCGGGACTCGAGCAGTACTTC	CASGRGLAGLEQYF